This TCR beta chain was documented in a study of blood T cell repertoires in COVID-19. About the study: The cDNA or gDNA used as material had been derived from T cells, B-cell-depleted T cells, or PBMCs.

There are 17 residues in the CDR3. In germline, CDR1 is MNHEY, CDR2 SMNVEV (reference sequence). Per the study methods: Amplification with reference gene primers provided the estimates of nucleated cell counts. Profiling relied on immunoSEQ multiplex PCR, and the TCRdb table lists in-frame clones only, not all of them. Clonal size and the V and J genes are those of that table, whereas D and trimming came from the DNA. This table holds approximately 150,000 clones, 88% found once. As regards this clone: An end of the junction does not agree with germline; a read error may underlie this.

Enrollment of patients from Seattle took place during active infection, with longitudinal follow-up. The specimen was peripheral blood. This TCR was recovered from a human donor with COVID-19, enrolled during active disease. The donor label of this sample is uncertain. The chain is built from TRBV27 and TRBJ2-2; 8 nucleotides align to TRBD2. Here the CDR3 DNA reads TGTGCCAGCAGCACCCAAGACCGGCCGGGCCCCCGGGGGGGAGCTGTTTTT. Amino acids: CASSTQDRPGPRGGAVF.